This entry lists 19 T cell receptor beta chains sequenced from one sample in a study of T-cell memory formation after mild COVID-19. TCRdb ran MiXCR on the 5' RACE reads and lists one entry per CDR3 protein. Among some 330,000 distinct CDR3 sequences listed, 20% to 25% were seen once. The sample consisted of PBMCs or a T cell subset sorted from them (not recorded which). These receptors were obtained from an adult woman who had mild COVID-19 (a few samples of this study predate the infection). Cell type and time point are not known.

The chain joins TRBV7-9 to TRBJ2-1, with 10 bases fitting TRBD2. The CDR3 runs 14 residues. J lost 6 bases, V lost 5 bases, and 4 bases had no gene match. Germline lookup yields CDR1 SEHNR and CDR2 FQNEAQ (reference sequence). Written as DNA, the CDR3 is TGTGCCAGCAGCCCCTCTAGCGGGGGCAATGAGCAGTTCTTC. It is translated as CASSPSSGGNEQFF.

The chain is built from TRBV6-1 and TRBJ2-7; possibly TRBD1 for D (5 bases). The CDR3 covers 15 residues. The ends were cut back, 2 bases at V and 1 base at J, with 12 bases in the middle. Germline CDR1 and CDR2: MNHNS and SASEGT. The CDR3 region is CASSELWGKSYEQYF. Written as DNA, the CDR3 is TGTGCCAGCAGTGAACTCTGGGGCAAGTCCTACGAGCAGTACTTC.

The CDR3 DNA follows: TGCAGTGCTAGAGATGGGACCGGGACAGGGTTTGCCGCGGTCACTGAAGCTTTCTTT. Its protein is CSARDGTGTGFAAVTEAFF. The chain joins TRBV20-1 to TRBJ1-1, with 9 bases aligning to TRBD1. Trimming cost V 0 bases and J 4 bases; bases outside gene matches: 18. Per the germline V gene, CDR1 is DFQATT and CDR2 is SNEGSKA (reference sequence). The CDR3 runs to 19 residues.

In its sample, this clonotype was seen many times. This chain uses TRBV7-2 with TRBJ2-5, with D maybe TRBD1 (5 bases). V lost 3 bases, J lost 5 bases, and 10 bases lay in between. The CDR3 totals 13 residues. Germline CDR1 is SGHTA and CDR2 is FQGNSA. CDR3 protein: CASSFSRVETQYF. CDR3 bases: TGTGCCAGCAGCTTCAGCAGGGTGGAGACCCAGTACTTC. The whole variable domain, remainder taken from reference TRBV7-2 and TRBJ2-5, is GAGVSQSPSNKVTEKGKDVELRCDPISGHTALYWYRQSLGQGLEFLIYFQGNSAPDKSGLPSDRFSAERTGGSVSTLTIQRTQQEDSAVYLCASSFSRVETQYFGPGTRLLVL.

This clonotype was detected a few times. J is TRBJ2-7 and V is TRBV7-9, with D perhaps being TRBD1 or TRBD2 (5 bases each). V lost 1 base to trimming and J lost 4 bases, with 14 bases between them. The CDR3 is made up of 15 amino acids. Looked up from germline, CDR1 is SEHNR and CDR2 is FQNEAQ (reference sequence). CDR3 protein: CASSLDPGSLYEQYF. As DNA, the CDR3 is TGTGCCAGCAGCTTAGACCCAGGGAGTCTTTACGAGCAGTACTTC.

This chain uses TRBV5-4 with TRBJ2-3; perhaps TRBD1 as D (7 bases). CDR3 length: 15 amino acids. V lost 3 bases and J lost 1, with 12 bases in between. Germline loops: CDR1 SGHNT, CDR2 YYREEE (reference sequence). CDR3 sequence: CASSSGQRGTDTQYF. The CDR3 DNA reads TGTGCCAGCAGCTCGGGACAGCGGGGCACAGATACGCAGTATTTT.

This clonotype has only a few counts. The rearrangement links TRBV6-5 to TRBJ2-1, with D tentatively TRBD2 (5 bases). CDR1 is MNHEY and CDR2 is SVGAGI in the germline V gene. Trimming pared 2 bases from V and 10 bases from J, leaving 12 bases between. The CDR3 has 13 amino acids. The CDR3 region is CASSYGVRGEQFF. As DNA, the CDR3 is TGTGCCAGCAGTTACGGGGTCCGAGGGGAGCAGTTCTTC.

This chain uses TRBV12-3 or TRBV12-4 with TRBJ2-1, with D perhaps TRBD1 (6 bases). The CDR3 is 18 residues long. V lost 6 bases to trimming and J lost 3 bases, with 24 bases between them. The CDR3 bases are TGTGCCAGCAGCCAGGGACATCTCTTAGATACCAACTACAATGAGCAGTTCTTC. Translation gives CASSQGHLLDTNYNEQFF.

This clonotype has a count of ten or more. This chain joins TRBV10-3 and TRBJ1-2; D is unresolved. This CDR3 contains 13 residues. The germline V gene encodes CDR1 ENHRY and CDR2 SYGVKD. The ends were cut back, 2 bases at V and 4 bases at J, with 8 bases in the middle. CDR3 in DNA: TGTGCCATCAGTGAGGAAGGGATCTATGGCTACACCTTC. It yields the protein CAISEEGIYGYTF.

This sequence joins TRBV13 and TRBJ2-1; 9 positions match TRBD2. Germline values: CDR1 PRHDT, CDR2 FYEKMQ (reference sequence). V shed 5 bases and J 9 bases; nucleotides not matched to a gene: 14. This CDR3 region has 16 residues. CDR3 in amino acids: CASSAQGLATPSEQFF. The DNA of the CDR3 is TGTGCCAGCAGCGCCCAGGGACTAGCCACCCCCAGTGAGCAGTTCTTC.

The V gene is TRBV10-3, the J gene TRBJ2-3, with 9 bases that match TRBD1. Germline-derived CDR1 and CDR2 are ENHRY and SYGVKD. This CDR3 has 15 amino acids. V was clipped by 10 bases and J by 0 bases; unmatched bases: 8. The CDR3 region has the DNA TGTGCCACTTCCGAACAGGGGGCGAGCACAGATACGCAGTATTTT. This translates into CATSEQGASTDTQYF.

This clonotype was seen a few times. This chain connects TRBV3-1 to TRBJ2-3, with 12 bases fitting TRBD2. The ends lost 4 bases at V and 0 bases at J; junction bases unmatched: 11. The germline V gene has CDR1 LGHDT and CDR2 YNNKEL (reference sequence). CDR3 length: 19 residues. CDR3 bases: TGTGCCAGCAGCCGAACGACTAGCGGGGGCAAGACTAGCACAGATACGCAGTATTTT. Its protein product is CASSRTTSGGKTSTDTQYF.

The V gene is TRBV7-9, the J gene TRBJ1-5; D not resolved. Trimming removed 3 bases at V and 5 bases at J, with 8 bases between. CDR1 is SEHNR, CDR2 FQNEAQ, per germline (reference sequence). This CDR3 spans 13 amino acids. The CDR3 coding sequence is TGTGCCAGCAGCTTGTCAGAATATCAGCCCCAGCATTTT. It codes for CASSLSEYQPQHF.

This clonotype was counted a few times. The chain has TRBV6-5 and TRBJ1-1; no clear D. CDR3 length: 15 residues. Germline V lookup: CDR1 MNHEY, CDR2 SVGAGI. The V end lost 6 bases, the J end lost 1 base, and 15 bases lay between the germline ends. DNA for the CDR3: TGTGCCAGCAGCCCGGTACTCGGGCGGAACACTGAAGCTTTCTTT. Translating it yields CASSPVLGRNTEAFF.

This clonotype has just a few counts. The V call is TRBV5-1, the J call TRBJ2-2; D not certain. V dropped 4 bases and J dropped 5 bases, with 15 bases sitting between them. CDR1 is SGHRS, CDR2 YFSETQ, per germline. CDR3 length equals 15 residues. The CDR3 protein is CASSLVVSPTGELFF. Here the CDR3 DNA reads TGCGCCAGCAGCCTAGTTGTGAGTCCTACCGGGGAGCTGTTTTTT.

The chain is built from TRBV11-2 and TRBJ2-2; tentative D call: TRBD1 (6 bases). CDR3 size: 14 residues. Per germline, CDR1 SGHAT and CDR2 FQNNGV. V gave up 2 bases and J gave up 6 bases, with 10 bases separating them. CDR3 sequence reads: CASSLYRVSGELFF. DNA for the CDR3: TGTGCCAGCAGCTTATACAGGGTTTCCGGGGAGCTGTTTTTT.

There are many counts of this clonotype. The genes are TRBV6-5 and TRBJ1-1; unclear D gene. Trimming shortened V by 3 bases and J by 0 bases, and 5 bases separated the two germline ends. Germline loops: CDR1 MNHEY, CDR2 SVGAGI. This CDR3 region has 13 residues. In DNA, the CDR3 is TGTGCCAGCAGTTATGAGCTGAACACTGAAGCTTTCTTT. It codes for CASSYELNTEAFF.

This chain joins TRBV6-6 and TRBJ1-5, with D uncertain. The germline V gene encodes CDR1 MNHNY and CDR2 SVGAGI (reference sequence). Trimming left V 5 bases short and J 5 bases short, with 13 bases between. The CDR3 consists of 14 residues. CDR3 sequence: CASSDPQRYQPQHF. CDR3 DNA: TGTGCCAGCAGTGACCCCCAGAGATATCAGCCCCAGCATTTT.

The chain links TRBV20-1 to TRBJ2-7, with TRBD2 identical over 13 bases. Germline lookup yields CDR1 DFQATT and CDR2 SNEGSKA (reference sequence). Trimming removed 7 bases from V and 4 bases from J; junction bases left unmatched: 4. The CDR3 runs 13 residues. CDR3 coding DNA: TGCAGTGTCCGGACTAGCGGGAGTTACGAGCAGTACTTC. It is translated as CSVRTSGSYEQYF.